The following is a T cell receptor beta chain sequence with its context. This sample was taken from a study of blood T cell repertoires in COVID-19. About the study: The analysed material was cDNA or gDNA that came from T cells, B-cell-depleted T cells, or PBMCs.

Only in-frame clones appear in the TCRdb table, and some are missing; sequencing was by immunoSEQ multiplex PCR. The table lists under 500,000 clones, 70% to 90% of them singletons. Sequenced material: PBMCs or T cells enriched from blood (not recorded which). This receptor was obtained from a woman in her late teens or twenties with acute COVID-19.

The CDR3 region has the DNA TGTGCCAGCAGTTCCGGGACTTTGGGTCTTGGCTACACCTTC. This sequence encodes CASSSGTLGLGYTF. The rearrangement links TRBV28 to TRBJ1-2; D may be TRBD1 (5 bases). The CDR3 has 14 amino acids. V gave up 4 bases and J gave up 7 bases, with 16 bases separating them. Germline loops: CDR1 MDHEN, CDR2 SYDVKM.